This T cell receptor beta chain emerged from a study of cytomegalovirus exposure and HLA in healthy donors. 13 Jbeta primers and 60 Vbeta primers were used for the PCR. TCRdb's table, derived via immunoSEQ multiplex PCR, lists solely in-frame clones and lacks some. This sample yields about 180,000 clones, of which roughly 84% are seen a single time; around 1.2% belongs to the top ten. Germline V CDR1 and CDR2: MDHEN, SYDVKM. This CDR3 contains 16 residues. Trimming removed 6 bases from V and 4 bases from J, with 20 bases in between. The sequence came from a girl aged 2-10 years in good health and CMV-seropositive. Sequencing used PBMCs. V is TRBV28 and J is TRBJ2-3; tentative D call: TRBD2 (6 bases). In DNA form, the CDR3 reads TGTGCCAGCAGCTCCGTGGGGAATCCTAGCGCAGATACGCAGTATTTT. It codes for CASSSVGNPSADTQYF. Based on the CDR3 plus reference TRBV28 and TRBJ2-3, the full variable domain is DVKVTQSSRYLVKRTGEKVFLECVQDMDHENMFWYRQDPGLGLRLIYFSYDVKMKEKGDIPEGYSVSREKKERFSLILESASTNQTSMYLCASSSVGNPSADTQYFGPGTRLTVL.